This T cell receptor (beta chain) was sequenced during a study of identical twins (dated by TCRdb to 2016 to 2017). A note on the overall study: To test whether fetal clonotypes persist, the study used deep sequencing on TCR alpha and beta repertoires from monozygotic twins, unrelated adults of various ages, and cord blood. To rule out contamination, the twin experiments were replicated at different times with different library preparation protocols. The paper as a whole reports these results and caveats: Zero-insertion analyses could be partly confounded by invariant T cells such as MAIT and iNKT, though diverse VJ usage argued against such confounding for most clonotypes. Compared with coincidental sharing between unrelated individuals, an excess of low generation-probability sequences was observed among out-of-frame TCR alpha sequences shared between twins. The excess sharing between twins in beta out-of-frame sequences was weaker because fewer shared sequences reduced the signal-to-noise ratio. Because the same donors could not be followed over many years, the conclusions relied on cross-sectional statistical analysis. Out-of-frame TCR alpha sharing in monozygotic twins was systematically underestimated by recombination models, whereas sharing between unrelated individuals was in agreement with the recombination models. Fewer insertions were carried by abundant cord blood beta clonotypes, a similar but weaker trend appeared in young adult naive repertoires, and no such trend appeared in memory repertoires.

Every donor was a healthy Caucasian. Miltenyi CD45RO+ enrichment and human naive T-cell isolation kits were used to isolate memory (CD45RO+) and naive T cells from PBMC. Library preparation employed 5' RACE. TCRdb records Illumina HiSeq 2000 as the sequencer. Template switching added a universal primer binding site, and the final cDNA carried a unique molecular identifier that allowed TCR cDNA molecules to be counted accurately. Specific primers in the conserved constant-segment region were used to synthesize first-strand cDNA for the TCR alpha and beta chains. Each cDNA library was double barcoded, with a SMART-Mk sample barcode plus Illumina barcodes, to control for contamination. Two successive PCR steps introduced TruSeq adapter sequences along with Illumina sample barcodes. TCR alpha and beta cDNA libraries were sequenced on the Illumina HiSeq platform with custom primers. On the study's bioinformatics: Unique molecular identifiers were extracted from raw reads with MiGEC, and CDR3 positions were determined with MiXCR. Recombination models were inferred per individual with the repgenHMM and IGoR tools using an EM algorithm. The analysis of shared clonotypes was done with the tcR package in R, with sharing normalized by the product of cloneset sizes. To study raw recombination without the effects of thymic and clonal selection, out-of-frame nonproductive sequences were analyzed. TCRdb handled the public reads itself, with Q25 trimming in fastp and clone calling in MiXCR, and kept productive beta chains. Here each entry gathers all rows of one CDR3 protein and keeps the most common genes and DNA. TCRdb, rather than the study authors, made the V and J calls. The sample table contains around 220,000 distinct CDR3 sequences; only one count was recorded for roughly 10% of them. Jointly, the top ten make up less than 12% of the sample.

From cysteine to phenylalanine, the CDR3 is 14 amino acids long. The DNA shown is the 42-base CDR3, in frame from base 1. The germline V gene (reference sequence) supplies CDR1 DFQATT and CDR2 SNEGSKA. V loses 3 bases, J loses 7 bases, and the germline ends lie 15 bases apart. With regard to this clonotype: No antigen is known for it. No base qualities exist here, and no much larger clone lies one base off it.

The TCR comes from a man over 45 in good health. What was sequenced was memory T cells sorted from blood. The sample's cell subset or site, from its label and the paper: CD45RO+ enriched T cells. Recombination linked TRBV20-1 to TRBJ2-2, with TRBD1 perhaps the D gene, on 5 matching bases. The DNA sequence reads TGCAGTGCTAGTCCCAGGGTGGTCGGCGGGGAGCTGTTTTTT. Protein translation: CSASPRVVGGELFF.